This T cell receptor beta chain was sequenced for a study of blood T cell repertoires in COVID-19. Overall study: Acute-phase and convalescent COVID-19 samples originated in the United States, Italy and Spain. PBMCs, B-cell-depleted T cells, or T cells provided the cDNA or gDNA that made up the material.

Authors' analysis steps: Reference gene primers were amplified, and this amplification served to estimate nucleated cell counts. Measured with immunoSEQ multiplex PCR; TCRdb has only the in-frame clones, and not every one. That table is the source of V, J and clone size, and D and trimming were worked out from the DNA. Among 150,000 to 200,000 clones listed, 90% were seen once. The germline V gene encodes CDR1 SGHTA and CDR2 FQGNSA. CDR3 length equals 13 residues. Trimming removed 6 bases from V and 6 bases from J; junction bases left unmatched: 5. Source material: peripheral blood. The clonotype comes from a man aged 45-60 years with acute or convalescent COVID-19. V usage is TRBV7-2 and J usage is TRBJ2-3, with 8 bases identical to TRBD2. The CDR3 coding sequence is TGTGCCAGCAGTGCGGGACTAGAGGATACGCAGTATTTT. Protein: CASSAGLEDTQYF.